Listed below are T cell receptor beta chains from one sample, sequenced in a study of T cells expressing NK-cell markers. TCRdb derives one entry per CDR3 protein from the 5' RACE reads, leaving out DNA. This sample's table has roughly 160,000 distinct CDR3 sequences. Sequencing was done on a sample of blood T cells: a sorted CD56 or NKG2C T cell subset, CD4+ or CD8+ T cells, or bulk PBMC T cells (not recorded which). The origin of the receptors is a woman aged 18-69 years in good health. Each CDR3 is given with its conserved first and last residue. Fields, in order: J gene, CDR3 length, V gene, CDR3 protein.

TRBJ2-7 | 13 | TRBV10-3 | CAISESGGVEQYF
TRBJ2-3 | 18 | TRBV5-1 | CASSLGATGGPGTDTQYF
TRBJ2-2 | 14 | TRBV20-1 | CSAPDRRGRGELFF
TRBJ2-1 | 15 | TRBV6-1 | CASSVETSGYNEQFF
TRBJ2-1 | 14 | TRBV7-7 | CASSPSGGAGEQFF
TRBJ1-3 | 16 | TRBV10-3 | CAISERGPLSGNTIYF
TRBJ1-2 | 15 | TRBV3-1 | CASSQASDSYYGYTF
TRBJ1-2 | 16 | TRBV6-5 | CASSSGTGAFQYGYTF
TRBJ1-2 | 15 | TRBV28 | CASSLFTGGLEGYTF
TRBJ2-1 | 15 | TRBV15 | CATSTWAGGRNEQFF
TRBJ2-2 | 15 | TRBV15 | CATSARQGDTGELFF
TRBJ2-1 | 16 | TRBV7-2 | CASSVNTGRGYNEQFF
TRBJ2-7 | 14 | TRBV20-1 | CSALASAGTGEQYF
TRBJ2-2 | 13 | TRBV12-3/TRBV12-4 | CASRGGSTGELFF
TRBJ1-4 | 15 | TRBV12-3/TRBV12-4 | CASSSRTGGGEKLFF
TRBJ2-1 | 15 | TRBV5-1 | CASSLSRTSDGEQFF
TRBJ2-3 | 20 | TRBV3-1 | CASSQDRWRAPREYTDTQYF
TRBJ2-7 | 14 | TRBV5-1 | CASSTTSGGHEQYF
TRBJ1-1 | 15 | TRBV5-1 | CASSFSEGGGTEAFF
TRBJ1-6 | 15 | TRBV9 | CASSRTWGSNSPLHF
TRBJ1-1 | 12 | TRBV5-1 | CASTDPPSEAFF
TRBJ2-2 | 15 | TRBV9 | CASSFRQGGGGELFF
TRBJ2-3 | 14 | TRBV5-1 | CASSKGVGEDTQYF
TRBJ2-3 | 12 | TRBV20-1 | CSARVTGGTQYF
TRBJ2-2 | 17 | TRBV7-3 | CASSLKVSLQARGELFF
TRBJ1-1 | 14 | TRBV10-3 | CAINPGHMNTEAFF
TRBJ2-2 | 15 | TRBV7-8 | CASSLSRALTGELFF
TRBJ1-4 | 15 | TRBV4-2 | CASSQADRGREKLFF
TRBJ2-1 | 15 | TRBV7-9 | CASSPSGTAYNEQFF
TRBJ1-1 | 14 | TRBV20-1 | CSAVPGTANTEAFF
TRBJ2-5 | 18 | TRBV15 | CATSRSSGGAVFQETQYF
TRBJ2-3 | 16 | TRBV7-2 | CASSLGRDRNTDTQYF
TRBJ1-6 | 12 | TRBV7-9 | CATQGGNSPLHF
TRBJ1-1 | 15 | TRBV5-1 | CASSFKSPGDTEAFF
TRBJ1-1 | 13 | TRBV12-5 | CASGLIGAPEAFF
TRBJ2-7 | 15 | TRBV9 | CASSVNTEDTYEQYF
TRBJ1-1 | 14 | TRBV12-3/TRBV12-4 | CASSQLQGYTEAFF
TRBJ2-7 | 17 | TRBV5-1 | CASSLLGGSGDTYEQYF
TRBJ2-7 | 15 | TRBV20-1 | CSAKGIAGIGYEQYF
TRBJ2-5 | 13 | TRBV2 | CASGTGGFETQYF
TRBJ2-7 | 14 | TRBV3-1 | CASSQGQGRAEQYF